This T cell receptor (beta chain) was captured in a study of cytomegalovirus exposure and HLA in healthy donors listed by TCRdb under 2017. About the investigation overall: An earlier analysis of some 600 of the donors reported over 250 Gb of sequence data and 117 million unique TCR beta sequences obtained from around 170 million T cells. An early release that covered roughly 600 HLA-typed donors contained approximately 290 gigabases of sequencing data and 75 million to 100 million unique TCR sequences. Of the 300 to 450 genotyped donors, less than 85% were placed in the genetic ancestry cluster associated with self-reported Caucasian donors. The aim of the study was to test whether cataloging public T cell receptors could identify signatures of past pathogen exposure. The study profiled the T cell repertoires of 500 to 800 subjects by immunosequencing and related them to cytomegalovirus serostatus. A separate validation cohort of approximately 130 different subjects was used in addition to the 666-subject first cohort. The study combined high-throughput TCR immunosequencing, statistical association of individual TCRs with disease status, and machine learning to predict cytomegalovirus infection status. A later analysis re-examined previously published TCR beta repertoires from several hundred donors and added high-resolution HLA genotyping to investigate patterns of TCR occurrence. Rather than using new phenotypic data, the later analysis identified candidate immune exposures from TCR beta sequences and from how often those sequences occurred across donors. In an earlier analysis of roughly 580 of the donors, high-throughput TCR beta sequencing was used to judge whether each TCR beta V gene segment behaved as functional or pseudogenic. Donor age, sex, ethnicity and CMV serostatus were collected together with the repertoire data. A later genetic analysis used genome-wide SNP genotypes for about 55% of the 666 donors, treating that subset as a discovery cohort. All discovery cohort repertoires had been generated using a single sequencing platform. Class I and class II HLA loci were covered by the typing at four-digit resolution. Typing coverage differed by locus: A, B, C, DRB1 and DQB1 were typed in roughly 629-630 donors, DQA1 in about 510, DPA1 in some 570, and DPB1 in just under 480. Four or five DR-DQ haplotypes were handled as single units for association and clustering, since linkage in the cohort was strong. On average, around 240,000 unique TCR beta nucleotide sequences were sequenced per donor among 350 to 400 genotyped donors of the cohort, with 15% to 20% of those sequences being non-productive. The study at large found these results: At a false discovery rate of 0.05, a later analysis linked about 17,000 TCR beta sequences to specific HLA alleles. A further reported finding was that TCR beta sequences accurately predicted the HLA-A and HLA-B alleles for most subjects in the first cohort. A cluster of highly shared sequence variants was judged likely to represent a technical artifact of the sequencing pipeline. Fewer than 20 rarely observed V segments, including chromosome 9 orphons, were excluded from the earlier analysis of some 590 of the donors because counts were too low. Cytomegalovirus status was reported to be diagnosed by the classifier with high specificity and sensitivity in both the original and validation cohorts. Sequencing depth was assumed to be roughly uniform across donors in the presence/absence analyses, though that assumption may not hold. A total of 150 to 200 TCR beta chains were listed by the study as associated with cytomegalovirus. An earlier analysis of approximately 600 of the donors showed that most TCR beta V segments appeared in productive rearrangements either about 87% or about 30% of the time, which broadly matched IMGT annotations. In a later genetic analysis, fewer N-insertions in productive TCRs were reported among donors in an Asian-associated ancestry cluster than the roughly 670-donor mean. According to a later analysis, most CMV-associated TCR beta chains appeared to be HLA-restricted, and the HLA associations seemed to be driven largely by CMV exposure. A later genetic analysis associated a missense DCLRE1C variant with V-gene and J-gene trimming of TCR beta chains, and an independent cohort replicated the association. Some IMGT-functional V segments, including TRBV6-2 and TRBV6-3, could not be distinguished by the 87-base-pair reads and were therefore excluded. The only immune exposure information available for the cohort was CMV serostatus. Compared with equally common non-associated chains, HLA-associated TCR beta chains in a later analysis were more clonally expanded and had lower generation probabilities. The authors suggested that the approach could potentially be generalized to other disease states and immunological phenotypes. This cohort had only TCR beta chains sequenced, and the lack of alpha or paired-chain data limited which features could be detected. In a later analysis, several top co-occurrence clusters were reported to appear linked to parvovirus B19, influenza, CMV and Epstein-Barr virus. Across donors, most TCR sequences were observed very rarely, whereas some public TCRs were present in many individuals. Because some donors lacked HLA typing at each locus, the association tests relied only on the typed subset. A few of the identified cytomegalovirus-associated TCR beta chains were confirmed in vitro to be specific for cytomegalovirus antigens. When HLA alleles, especially DR and DQ, strongly co-occurred, TCR associations were difficult to assign to individual alleles. Linkage disequilibrium might explain the correlated functional status among segregating V segments, but an unknown experimental factor could not be ruled out. In a later analysis, TCR association rates were found to vary across HLA loci, with the most associated TCRs seen for DRB1 alleles and the fewest for HLA-C alleles.

In total, 500 to 700 healthy bone marrow donors made up the cohort. All cohort members were sampled while nominally healthy, although unrecorded immune exposures were likely present. The donor was CMV seropositive and belonged to the group of about 290 seropositive cohort members. Each donor provided a peripheral blood sample, and peripheral blood mononuclear cells were used for TCR beta sequencing. Genomic DNA was extracted from the blood cell samples with the Qiagen DNeasy Blood Extraction Kit. The library was generated by the immunoSEQ multiplex PCR assay. For the multiplex PCR, a mixture combining 60 forward primers for TCR Vbeta segments and 13 reverse primers for TCR Jbeta segments was used. The CDR3 region of rearranged TCR beta genes was amplified from genomic DNA with a multiplex PCR assay. The Illumina HiSeq System was used to sequence the amplified TCR beta libraries as 87-base-pair reads. As for the authors' bioinformatics: Across the roughly 600 repertoires, a later analysis counted some 81 million unique TCR beta chains, about 10 million of which were shared by at least two donors. To remove PCR and sequencing errors, raw reads were error-corrected and collapsed into unique sequences using a nearest-neighbor algorithm that merged closely related sequences. To assign V, D and J gene segments, CDR3 sequences were aligned to IMGT reference sequences. For a sequence to be retained, a match of at least six nucleotides was required to both a V gene segment and a J gene segment. A rearrangement was called productive if the CDR3 had no stop codons and remained in frame with V and J, and every other rearrangement was called non-productive. CDR3 was defined according to IMGT convention as the region running from the second conserved V-encoded cysteine to the conserved J-encoded phenylalanine. Sequences without an unambiguous match to a single V gene segment were excluded from the earlier analysis of about 600 of the donors. In an earlier analysis of almost 600 of the donors, a V segment was called functional when productive rearrangements were above 56.7%, and segregating when the standard deviation between donors exceeded 5%. A statistical classification framework was developed to diagnose cytomegalovirus status using the catalog of TCR beta chain sequences. In a later analysis, V and J genes were assigned by comparing TCR nucleotide sequences against IMGT/GENE-DB human TR gene sequences. A later analysis assigned CDR3 sequences and most-parsimonious VDJ recombination scenarios with the TCRdist pipeline. In a later analysis, each TCR beta chain was defined by its CDR3 amino acid sequence together with its V-gene family, and reads lacking a unique V-gene family were excluded. As a way to deal with suspected cross-contamination and a sequencing artifact, a later analysis dropped 592 nucleotide sequences that were highly shared and had low generation probability. In a later analysis, a clonal expansion index was calculated for each public chain from normalized within-repertoire ranks of inferred template counts. Generation probabilities in a later analysis came from a VDJ recombination model fitted to out-of-frame rearrangements, and those results were checked against IGoR. A later analysis scored TCR-TCR, TCR-HLA and TCR-CMV co-occurrence with hypergeometric tests, applying a repertoire-size bias correction to TCR pairs. To estimate false discovery rates, a later analysis permuted the HLA or CMV assignments 20 times. In a later analysis, co-occurring TCRs were grouped using DBSCAN, with TCRdist sequence similarity added in when clustering inside HLA-allele-positive subsets. Co-occurrence clustering excluded repertoires with fewer than 30,000 or more than 120,000 public chains, plus five with anomalous nucleotide sharing. Drawn from immuneACCESS, this table holds only the in-frame rearrangements with V and J called that TCRdb kept. Clones are partly lost; checked studies trace under half to an unresolved V gene and leave the rest unexplained. V and J calls and clone size are copied from that table; D and trimming were computed from the DNA. The sample yields about 140,000 clones; around 80% were counted once. The ten largest clones take up approximately 3.2% of the sample.

About this clone: Its antigen remains unidentified. No much larger clone exists at a distance of one base, and base qualities are not known.

The CDR3, from cysteine to phenylalanine, totals 12 residues. Of the read, only the CDR3 DNA is kept; its 36 bases are in frame from base 1. According to the germline V gene (reference sequence), CDR1 reads SEHNR and CDR2 reads FQNEAQ. The source is a young man in good health and CMV-seropositive. Here the chain combines TRBV7-9 and TRBJ1-1, with the D gene uncertain. Sample: PBMCs. The nucleotides read TGTTCCACTCGGGAGGACTTGCAGGAAGCTTTCTTT. This gives the protein CSTREDLQEAFF.